This TCR beta chain was recorded in a study of OX40 agonist ivuxolimab in advanced cancers. The CDR3 is 13 residues long. V lost 3 bases and J lost 0, with 9 bases in between. Germline V gene sequence: CDR1 GTSNPN, CDR2 SVGIG (reference sequence). Some clones are missing from TCRdb's copy, which holds only in-frame ones; the method was immunoSEQ multiplex PCR. The sample holds approximately 45,000 clones, about 90% seen once. This TCR came from an adult with an advanced solid tumor such as melanoma, head and neck, liver or kidney cancer. Source: CD4+ or CD8+ T cells sorted from blood, taken in a trial of the OX40 agonist ivuxolimab. The V and J genes are TRBV30 and TRBJ2-7; perhaps D is TRBD1 or TRBD2 (5 bases each). This chain's CDR3 is CAWRSGSSYEQYF. The CDR3 nucleotides read TGTGCCTGGAGATCAGGGAGCTCCTACGAGCAGTACTTC. Variable domain in full (rest from reference TRBV30 and TRBJ2-7): SQTIHQWPATLVQPVGSPLSLECTVEGTSNPNLYWYRQAAGRGLQLLFYSVGIGQISSEVPQNLSASRPQDRQFILSSKKLLLSDSGFYLCAWRSGSSYEQYFGPGTRLTVT.